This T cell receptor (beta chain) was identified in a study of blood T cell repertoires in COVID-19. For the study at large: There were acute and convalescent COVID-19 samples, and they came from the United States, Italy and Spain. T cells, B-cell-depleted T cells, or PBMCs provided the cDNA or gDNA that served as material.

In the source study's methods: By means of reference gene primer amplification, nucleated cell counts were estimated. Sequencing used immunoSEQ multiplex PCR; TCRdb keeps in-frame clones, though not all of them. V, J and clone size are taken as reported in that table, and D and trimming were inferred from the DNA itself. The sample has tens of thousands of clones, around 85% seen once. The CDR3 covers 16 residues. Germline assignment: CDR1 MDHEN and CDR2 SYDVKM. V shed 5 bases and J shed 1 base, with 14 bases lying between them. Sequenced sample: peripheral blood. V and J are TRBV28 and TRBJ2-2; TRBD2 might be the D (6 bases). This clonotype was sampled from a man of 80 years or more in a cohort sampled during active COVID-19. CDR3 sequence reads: CASSHAGNLNTGELFF. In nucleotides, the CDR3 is TGTGCCAGCAGTCACGCGGGGAACTTGAACACCGGGGAGCTGTTTTTT. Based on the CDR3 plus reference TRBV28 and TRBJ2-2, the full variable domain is DVKVTQSSRYLVKRTGEKVFLECVQDMDHENMFWYRQDPGLGLRLIYFSYDVKMKEKGDIPEGYSVSREKKERFSLILESASTNQTSMYLCASSHAGNLNTGELFFGEGSRLTVL.